A selection of T cell receptor beta chains follows, all from one sample in a study of blood T cell repertoires in COVID-19. Generated by immunoSEQ multiplex PCR, the TCRdb table keeps only in-frame clones and is missing some. The profile covers 250,000 to 350,000 clones, with about 87% appearing a single time and around 9% taken by the ten largest. The sequencing input was PBMCs or T cells enriched from blood (not recorded which). The receptors come from a woman under 30 who had recovered from COVID-19. Each CDR3 is given with its conserved first and last residue. A D gene is named only where the DNA matches it firmly. The size entry is marked missing in some rows and otherwise reads once, few, many or a size class.

J	D	size	V	DNA	CDR3
TRBJ1-5	TRBD1	.	TRBV6-5	TGTGCCAGCAGAAAACAGGGGGATGATCAGCCCCAGCATTTT	CASRKQGDDQPQHF
TRBJ1-3	TRBD1	.	TRBV5-1	TGCGCCAGCAGCTTAAGAGCCGGGACAGAGGGAAACACCATATATTTT	CASSLRAGTEGNTIYF
TRBJ1-1	TRBD1	.	TRBV4-1	TGCGCCAGCAGCCAAGAAATAGGACAGGACACTGAAGCTTTCTTT	CASSQEIGQDTEAFF
TRBJ2-1	.	once	TRBV12-3/TRBV12-4	TGTGCCAGCACCGGGGAGTACAATGAGCAGTTCTTC	CASTGEYNEQFF
TRBJ1-3	TRBD1	once	TRBV6-6	TGTGCCAGCAGAACAGGGGAAACTGGAAACACCATATATTTT	CASRTGETGNTIYF
TRBJ2-3	.	.	TRBV24-1	TGTGCCACCAGTGACCCGACTAGGATTTCAGATACGCAGTATTTT	CATSDPTRISDTQYF
TRBJ1-2	.	.	TRBV5-6	TGTGCCAGCAGCTTCACAGTCCCCTCCTATGGCTACACCTTC	CASSFTVPSYGYTF
TRBJ2-5	TRBD2	.	TRBV5-1	TGCGCCAGCAGCCTGCCTAGCGGGAGTGAGACCCAGTACTTC	CASSLPSGSETQYF
TRBJ1-6	.	.	TRBV4-1	TGCGCCAGCAGCCAAGGGACACTGAATTCACCCCTCCACTTT	CASSQGTLNSPLHF
TRBJ1-1	.	.	TRBV28	TGTGCCAGCAGAGGGGATGGGGCTGAAGCTTTCTTT	CASRGDGAEAFF
TRBJ1-3	.	.	TRBV6-1	TGTGCCAGCAGTGAATCGGGGTGGGGAAACACCATATATTTT	CASSESGWGNTIYF
TRBJ2-1	.	.	TRBV19	TGTGCCAGTAGCGGGTTCGCCTACAATGAGCAGTTCTTC	CASSGFAYNEQFF
TRBJ1-5	.	.	TRBV28	TGTGCCAGCGGAGTTTATTGGGCAGGGGATTATAGCAATCAGCCCCAGCATTTT	CASGVYWAGDYSNQPQHF
TRBJ1-2	TRBD1	once	TRBV28	TGTGCCAGCAGTGCGCTCGGACAGGGCAAAAACTATGGCTACACCTTC	CASSALGQGKNYGYTF
TRBJ2-1	.	.	TRBV5-5	TGTGCCAGCAGCTTGGCCAAAGAGAGGAGGCCGCACTACAATGAGCAGTTCTTC	CASSLAKERRPHYNEQFF
TRBJ2-1	TRBD1	.	TRBV5-8	TGTGCCAGCAGCCAAAAACCGGGACAGTCCTACAATGAGCAGTTCTTC	CASSQKPGQSYNEQFF
TRBJ1-1	.	.	TRBV12-3/TRBV12-4	TGTGCCAGCAGTTTAGGCAGGGGAAAAGCTTTCTTT	CASSLGRGKAFF
TRBJ2-1	.	.	TRBV6-6	TGTGCCAGCAGTTGGGGGGGGCGAGGTGAGCAGTTCTTC	CASSWGGRGEQFF
TRBJ1-3	.	.	TRBV5-1	TGCGCCAGCAGCTTGTCAGGGGCGAACTCTGGAAACACCATATATTTT	CASSLSGANSGNTIYF
TRBJ2-7	TRBD1	.	TRBV2	TGTGCCAGCAGTATGGGACAGGGGTTCTACGAGCAGTACTTC	CASSMGQGFYEQYF
TRBJ2-1	.	.	TRBV3-1/TRBV3-2	TGTGCCAGCAGCCGCGAGCCTACCTCCAATGAGCAGTTCTTC	CASSREPTSNEQFF
TRBJ1-2	.	.	TRBV7-9	TGTGCCAGCAGCCCCCAGGGCAGCGCTTATGGCTACACCTTC	CASSPQGSAYGYTF
TRBJ2-3	.	.	TRBV5-1	TGCGCCAGCAGCAATAGCGAGGGTTCAGATACGCAGTATTTT	CASSNSEGSDTQYF
TRBJ1-6	TRBD1	few	TRBV10-3	TGTGCCATCAGTGACGGGACAGATATGCTCCGCTTT	CAISDGTDMLRF
TRBJ1-2	TRBD1	.	TRBV15	TGTGCCACCAGCAGGGGACAGGGGAACTATGGCTACACCTTC	CATSRGQGNYGYTF
TRBJ2-1	.	.	TRBV19	TGTGCCAGTACAGGGGTCTACAATGAGCAGTTCTTC	CASTGVYNEQFF
TRBJ2-7	.	.	TRBV6-5	TGTGCCAGCAGCGCCAGGGGCGGTACCTACGAGCAGTACTTC	CASSARGGTYEQYF
TRBJ2-2	.	.	TRBV11-2	TGTGCCAGCAGCCAAAACTTGAACACCGGGGAGCTGTTTTTT	CASSQNLNTGELFF
TRBJ1-3	.	.	TRBV7-9	TGTGCCAGCAGTCCTCCGACGGGCTCTGGAAACACCATATATTTT	CASSPPTGSGNTIYF